Listed below are T cell receptor beta chains from one sample, sequenced in a study of early T cells in non-severe SARS-CoV-2 infection. Using its own MiXCR run on the 5' RACE reads, TCRdb lists one record per CDR3 protein. The top ten clones hold 5.1% of a sample with 95,000 to 100,000 distinct CDR3 sequences, approximately 11% of them seen once. The source material was whole blood. These TCRs come from an adult who was a healthcare worker with PCR-confirmed SARS-CoV-2 infection or an uninfected control (not recorded which). CDR3s include the opening cysteine and the closing phenylalanine or tryptophan. The D gene is left open where the match is weak. Expanded clones get a size class; other rows say once, few or many, or leave the size out.

J: TRBJ1-2; V: TRBV6-5; size: few; D: .; DNA: TGTGCCAGCACTTCACTGGGGGTTGGGACCGTCTATGGCTACACCTTC; CDR3: CASTSLGVGTVYGYTF
J: TRBJ1-1; V: TRBV7-9; size: few; D: .; DNA: TGTGCCAGCACCAGGGGTGGCACTGAAGCTTTCTTT; CDR3: CASTRGGTEAFF
J: TRBJ1-2; V: TRBV9; size: .; D: .; DNA: TGTGCCAGCAGCGTCCCGCAGACAGCCGCCTTGGGCTTATACACCTTC; CDR3: CASSVPQTAALGLYTF
J: TRBJ1-6; V: TRBV18; size: .; D: .; DNA: TGTGCCAGCTCAACGGGCGGTTATAATTCACCCCTCCACTTT; CDR3: CASSTGGYNSPLHF
J: TRBJ2-3; V: TRBV5-5; size: .; D: .; DNA: TGTGCCAGCAGCCAGGGTCCGGGACAAAGCACAGATACGCAGTGTTTT; CDR3: CASSQGPGQSTDTQCF
J: TRBJ2-5; V: TRBV12-3/TRBV12-4; size: few; D: .; DNA: TGTGCCAGCAGTCCCTACGGGTCGAAGTCTGAGACCCAGTACTTC; CDR3: CASSPYGSKSETQYF
J: TRBJ2-1; V: TRBV3-1; size: few; D: .; DNA: TGTGCCAGCAGCCAAGGGAACGGGGGCTCCTACAATGAGCAGTTCTTC; CDR3: CASSQGNGGSYNEQFF
J: TRBJ2-3; V: TRBV4-1; size: .; D: .; DNA: TGCGCCAGCAGCCAAGTAGACATGGGTTTTAGCACAGATACGCAGTATTTT; CDR3: CASSQVDMGFSTDTQYF
J: TRBJ2-7; V: TRBV20-1; size: .; D: .; DNA: TGCAGTGCTAGAGCTGGGACCGGCAGAGGCTACGAGCAGTACTTC; CDR3: CSARAGTGRGYEQYF
J: TRBJ1-5; V: TRBV10-2; size: many; D: .; DNA: TGCGCCAGCAGTGAGTTAGGCAATCAGCCCCAGCATTTT; CDR3: CASSELGNQPQHF
J: TRBJ2-4; V: TRBV11-2; size: many; D: .; DNA: TGTGCCAGCAGCTCTTCCTACCAATTCCTAGGCTCCACCGAGGGCATTCAGTACTTC; CDR3: CASSSSYQFLGSTEGIQYF
J: TRBJ1-3; V: TRBV6-5; size: .; D: TRBD1; DNA: TGTGCCAGCGGGACAGCCTTCTCTGGAAACACCATATATTTT; CDR3: CASGTAFSGNTIYF
J: TRBJ2-1; V: TRBV6-5; size: few; D: .; DNA: TGTGCCAGCAGTTACTCCGGGGGAACCTACAATGAGCAGTTCTTC; CDR3: CASSYSGGTYNEQFF
J: TRBJ2-7; V: TRBV11-1; size: many; D: TRBD2; DNA: TGTGCCAGCAGCTTACTTGCGGGAGCGTCCGACGAGCAGTACTTC; CDR3: CASSLLAGASDEQYF
J: TRBJ2-3; V: TRBV29-1; size: .; D: .; DNA: TGCAGCGTTGGGAGCGATACGCAGTATTTT; CDR3: CSVGSDTQYF
J: TRBJ1-2; V: TRBV11-2; size: .; D: .; DNA: TGTGCCAGCAGCTTCACAGGGTCGCGTGGCTACACCTTC; CDR3: CASSFTGSRGYTF
J: TRBJ1-1; V: TRBV6-5; size: .; D: .; DNA: TGTGCCAGCAGTTTATTTCAGTCGAACACTGAAGCTTTCTTT; CDR3: CASSLFQSNTEAFF
J: TRBJ2-3; V: TRBV29-1; size: .; D: TRBD2; DNA: TGCAGCGTTGAGTTCCTAGCGGGAGGCCGAGATACGCAGTATTTT; CDR3: CSVEFLAGGRDTQYF
J: TRBJ2-2; V: TRBV2; size: .; D: .; DNA: TGTGCCAGCAGTGAAGGAGTTACCGGGGAGCTGTTTTTT; CDR3: CASSEGVTGELFF
J: TRBJ2-1; V: TRBV20-1; size: many; D: TRBD1; DNA: TGCAGTTCCAGGGGGAGCTCCTACAATGAGCAGTTCTTC; CDR3: CSSRGSSYNEQFF
J: TRBJ2-3; V: TRBV20-1; size: many; D: .; DNA: TGCAGTGCTCCCAGGACAGCTAACCCCACAGATACGCAGTATTTT; CDR3: CSAPRTANPTDTQYF
J: TRBJ2-1; V: TRBV6-6; size: few; D: .; DNA: TGTGCCACGGACTGGGGGCTCAATGAGCAGTTCTTC; CDR3: CATDWGLNEQFF
J: TRBJ2-5; V: TRBV11-2; size: .; D: TRBD1; DNA: TGTGCCAGCAGCGGCGAGGGGGCTGTAGGTCAAGAGACCCAGTACTTC; CDR3: CASSGEGAVGQETQYF
J: TRBJ2-5; V: TRBV29-1; size: many; D: .; DNA: TGCAGCGTTGAAGCTCCGGGTACAGGGAGAGGAGAGACCCAGTACTTC; CDR3: CSVEAPGTGRGETQYF
J: TRBJ2-3; V: TRBV27; size: few; D: TRBD2; DNA: TGTGCCAGCAGTTTAACTAGCGGGAGAGATACGCAGTATTTT; CDR3: CASSLTSGRDTQYF
J: TRBJ2-2; V: TRBV3-1; size: .; D: .; DNA: TGTGCCAGCAGCCTGGGGGGCCGCCAGAACACCGGGGAGCTGTTTTTT; CDR3: CASSLGGRQNTGELFF
J: TRBJ1-5; V: TRBV20-1; size: many; D: .; DNA: TGCAGTGCTCCACAGGGAAGCAATCAGCCCCAGCATTTT; CDR3: CSAPQGSNQPQHF
J: TRBJ2-1; V: TRBV25-1; size: .; D: .; DNA: TGTGCCAGCGGCCTGAGGGCCGGCAATGAGCAGTTCTTC; CDR3: CASGLRAGNEQFF
J: TRBJ1-3; V: TRBV7-9; size: .; D: .; DNA: TGTGCCAGCAGCCATGGGGATACCTCTGGAAACACCATATATTTT; CDR3: CASSHGDTSGNTIYF
J: TRBJ2-5; V: TRBV5-1; size: many; D: .; DNA: TGCGCCAGCAGCTTGGCACAGCAAGAGACCCAGTACTTC; CDR3: CASSLAQQETQYF
J: TRBJ1-4; V: TRBV7-9; size: .; D: TRBD1; DNA: TGTGTCAGCAGCTCGGGACAGGCAGGTGAAAAACTGTTTTTT; CDR3: CVSSSGQAGEKLFF
J: TRBJ1-4; V: TRBV10-3; size: .; D: .; DNA: TGTGCCATCAGTGAGCAGGCAACAACTAATGAAAAACTGTTTTTT; CDR3: CAISEQATTNEKLFF
J: TRBJ2-1; V: TRBV6-2/TRBV6-3; size: many; D: .; DNA: TGTGCCAGCAGTTACTCGTATCGGAGGAAACTCTCCTACAATGAGCAGTTCTTC; CDR3: CASSYSYRRKLSYNEQFF
J: TRBJ2-5; V: TRBV11-2; size: few; D: TRBD2; DNA: TGTGCCAGCAGCTCGGGGGGAAAAGAGACCCAGTACTTC; CDR3: CASSSGGKETQYF
J: TRBJ1-2; V: TRBV20-1; size: .; D: .; DNA: TGCAGTGCTAGAGATCAGGGGTCGCATGGCTACACCTTC; CDR3: CSARDQGSHGYTF
J: TRBJ2-7; V: TRBV27; size: many; D: .; DNA: TGTGCCAGCAGTTTATCGAGAGTAGGGGCCTACGAGCAGTACTTC; CDR3: CASSLSRVGAYEQYF
J: TRBJ2-1; V: TRBV24-1; size: many; D: .; DNA: TGTGCCACCAGTGGGTACAATGAGCAGTTCTTC; CDR3: CATSGYNEQFF
J: TRBJ1-1; V: TRBV7-2; size: .; D: .; DNA: TGTGCCAGCAGCCCCGGGCCCAACACTGAAGCTTTCTTT; CDR3: CASSPGPNTEAFF
J: TRBJ2-7; V: TRBV20-1; size: many; D: .; DNA: TGCAGTGCCGCTCCGCAGGCCCTTACCTACGAGCAGTACTTC; CDR3: CSAAPQALTYEQYF
J: TRBJ2-3; V: TRBV5-1; size: .; D: .; DNA: TGCGCCAGCAGCGAGGGTGTACTGGGCACAGATACGCAGTATTTT; CDR3: CASSEGVLGTDTQYF